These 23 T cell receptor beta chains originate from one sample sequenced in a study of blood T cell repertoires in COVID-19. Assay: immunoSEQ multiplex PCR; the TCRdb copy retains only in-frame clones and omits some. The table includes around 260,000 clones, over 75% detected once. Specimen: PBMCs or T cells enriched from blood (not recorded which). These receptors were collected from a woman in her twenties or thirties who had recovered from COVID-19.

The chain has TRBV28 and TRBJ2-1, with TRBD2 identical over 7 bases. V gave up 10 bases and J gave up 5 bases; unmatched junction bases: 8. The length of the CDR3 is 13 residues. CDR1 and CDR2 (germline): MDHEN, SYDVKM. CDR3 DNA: TGTGCCACCGTGACTAGCCAACACAATGAGCAGTTCTTC. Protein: CATVTSQHNEQFF.

CDR3 sequence (DNA): TGTGCCAGCAGCTTGAGGGGGCAGGAGACCCAGTACTTC. Its protein is CASSLRGQETQYF. V is TRBV7-2 and J is TRBJ2-5, with 7 positions matching TRBD1. This CDR3 is 13 amino acids long. Germline loops: CDR1 SGHTA, CDR2 FQGNSA. V gave up 3 bases and J gave up 5 bases; unmatched junction bases: 3.

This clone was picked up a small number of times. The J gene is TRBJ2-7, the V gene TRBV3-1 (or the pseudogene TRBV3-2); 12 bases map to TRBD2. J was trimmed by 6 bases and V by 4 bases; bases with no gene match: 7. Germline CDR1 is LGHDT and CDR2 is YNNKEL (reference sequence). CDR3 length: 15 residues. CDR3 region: CASSPRLAGVGEQYF. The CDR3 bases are TGTGCCAGCAGCCCCCGACTAGCGGGGGTGGGCGAGCAGTACTTC.

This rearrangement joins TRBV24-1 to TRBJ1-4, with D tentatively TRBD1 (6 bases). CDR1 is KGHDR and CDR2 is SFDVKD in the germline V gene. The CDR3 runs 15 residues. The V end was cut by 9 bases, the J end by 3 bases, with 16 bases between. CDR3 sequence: CATDWGGQANEKLFF. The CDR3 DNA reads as TGTGCCACCGATTGGGGGGGCCAGGCTAATGAAAAACTGTTTTTT.

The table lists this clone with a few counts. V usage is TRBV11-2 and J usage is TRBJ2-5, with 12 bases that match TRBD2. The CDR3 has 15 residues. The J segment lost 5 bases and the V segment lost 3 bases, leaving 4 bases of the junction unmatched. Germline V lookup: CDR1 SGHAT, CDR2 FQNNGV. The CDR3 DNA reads TGTGCCAGCAGCTTGACTAGCGGGAGCCTGGAGACCCAGTACTTC. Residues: CASSLTSGSLETQYF.

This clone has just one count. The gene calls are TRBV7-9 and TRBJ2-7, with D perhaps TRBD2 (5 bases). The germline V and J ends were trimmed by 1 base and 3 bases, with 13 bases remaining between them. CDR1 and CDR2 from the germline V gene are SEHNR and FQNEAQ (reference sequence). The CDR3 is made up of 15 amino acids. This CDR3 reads CASSLVPSSNYEQYF. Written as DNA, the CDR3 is TGTGCCAGCAGCTTAGTTCCTAGCTCCAACTACGAGCAGTACTTC.

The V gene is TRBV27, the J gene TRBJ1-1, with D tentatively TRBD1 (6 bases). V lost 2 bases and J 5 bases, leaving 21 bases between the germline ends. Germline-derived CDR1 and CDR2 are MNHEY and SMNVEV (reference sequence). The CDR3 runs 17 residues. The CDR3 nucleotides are TGTGCCAGCAGTTTACCCCCCCAGTCAGGAAGGGGGACTGAAGCTTTCTTT. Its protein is CASSLPPQSGRGTEAFF.

The chain's CDR3 is CASSPTRASNEKLFF. The CDR3 bases are TGTGCCAGCAGCCCCACCCGAGCCTCTAATGAAAAACTGTTTTTT. The chain employs TRBV9 and TRBJ1-4, with unresolved D. Trimming cost V 4 bases and J 3 bases, with 13 bases left between them. This CDR3 comprises 15 residues. In germline, CDR1 is SGDLS, CDR2 YYNGEE.

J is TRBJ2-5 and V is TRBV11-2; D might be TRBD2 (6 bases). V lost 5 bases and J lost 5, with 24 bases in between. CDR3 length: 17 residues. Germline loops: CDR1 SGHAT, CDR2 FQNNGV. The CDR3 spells CASSTSPSARPWETQYF. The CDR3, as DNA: TGTGCCAGCAGCACCTCACCTAGCGCCCGACCTTGGGAGACCCAGTACTTC.

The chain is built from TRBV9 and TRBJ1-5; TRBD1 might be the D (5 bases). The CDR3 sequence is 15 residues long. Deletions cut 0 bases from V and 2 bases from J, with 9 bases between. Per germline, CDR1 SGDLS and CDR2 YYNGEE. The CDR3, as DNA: TGTGCCAGCAGCGTAGGGACACTTGGCAATCAGCCCCAGCATTTT. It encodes CASSVGTLGNQPQHF.

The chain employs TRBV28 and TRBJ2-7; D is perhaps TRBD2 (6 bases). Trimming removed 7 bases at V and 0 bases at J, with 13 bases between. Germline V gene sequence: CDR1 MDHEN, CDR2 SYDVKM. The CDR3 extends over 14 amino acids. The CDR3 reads CASMVTGSSYEQYF. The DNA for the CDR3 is TGTGCCAGCATGGTGACCGGGAGCTCCTACGAGCAGTACTTC.

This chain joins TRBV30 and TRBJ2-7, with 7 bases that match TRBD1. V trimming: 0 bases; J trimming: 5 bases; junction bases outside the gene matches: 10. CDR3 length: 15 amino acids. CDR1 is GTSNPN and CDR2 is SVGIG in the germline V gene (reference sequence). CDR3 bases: TGTGCCTGGAGTGTGGGGGCAGGGGGATTCAACGAGCAGTACTTC. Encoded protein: CAWSVGAGGFNEQYF.

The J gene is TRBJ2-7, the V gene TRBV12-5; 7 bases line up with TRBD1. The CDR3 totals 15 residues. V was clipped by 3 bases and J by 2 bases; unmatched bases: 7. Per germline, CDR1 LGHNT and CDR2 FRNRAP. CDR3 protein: CASGLGGMGPYEQYF. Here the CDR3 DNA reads TGTGCTAGTGGTTTAGGGGGCATGGGGCCCTACGAGCAGTACTTC.

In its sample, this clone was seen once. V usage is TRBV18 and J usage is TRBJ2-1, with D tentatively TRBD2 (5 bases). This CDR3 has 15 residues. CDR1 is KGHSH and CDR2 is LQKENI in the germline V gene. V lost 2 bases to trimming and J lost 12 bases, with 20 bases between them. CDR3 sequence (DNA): TGTGCCAGCTCACCATTTGGGGAGCCGAGGACCGGGCAGTTCTTC. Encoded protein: CASSPFGEPRTGQFF.

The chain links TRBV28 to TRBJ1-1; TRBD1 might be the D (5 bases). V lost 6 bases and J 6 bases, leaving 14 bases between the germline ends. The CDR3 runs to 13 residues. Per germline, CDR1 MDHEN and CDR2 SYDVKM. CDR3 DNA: TGTGCCAGCAGGGGGCGGGAATCGGCTGAAGCTTTCTTT. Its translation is CASRGRESAEAFF.

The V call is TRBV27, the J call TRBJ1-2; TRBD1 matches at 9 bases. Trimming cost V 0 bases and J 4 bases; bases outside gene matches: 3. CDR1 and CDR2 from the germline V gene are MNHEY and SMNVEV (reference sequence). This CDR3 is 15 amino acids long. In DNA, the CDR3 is TGTGCCAGCAGTTTATCCTCGACAGGGGGCTATGGCTACACCTTC. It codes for CASSLSSTGGYGYTF.

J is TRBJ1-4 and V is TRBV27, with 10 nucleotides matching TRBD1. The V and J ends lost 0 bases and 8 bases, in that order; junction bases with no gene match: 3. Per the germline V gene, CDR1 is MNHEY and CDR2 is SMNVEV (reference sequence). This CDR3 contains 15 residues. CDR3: CASSLSGTGVEKLFF. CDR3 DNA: TGTGCCAGCAGTTTATCGGGGACAGGGGTGGAAAAACTGTTTTTT.

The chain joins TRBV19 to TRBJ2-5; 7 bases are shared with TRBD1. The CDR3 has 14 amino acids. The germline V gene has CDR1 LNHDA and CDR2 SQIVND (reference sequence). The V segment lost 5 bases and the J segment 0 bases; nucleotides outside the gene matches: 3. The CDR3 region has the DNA TGTGCCAGTAGTTTTGGGACAGACCAAGAGACCCAGTACTTC. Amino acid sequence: CASSFGTDQETQYF. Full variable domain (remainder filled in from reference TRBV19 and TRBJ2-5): DGGITQSPKYLFRKEGQNVTLSCEQNLNHDAMYWYRQDPGQGLRLIYYSQIVNDFQKGDIAEGYSVSREKKESFPLTVTSAQKNPTAFYLCASSFGTDQETQYFGPGTRLLVL.

Written as DNA, the CDR3 is TGCGCCAGCAGCTTGGCTCCGGGACTAGCGGGGTCCAATGAGCAGTTCTTC. Protein: CASSLAPGLAGSNEQFF. The rearrangement links TRBV5-1 to TRBJ2-1; 13 bases map to TRBD2. V lost 0 bases to trimming and J lost 6 bases; unmatched junction nucleotides: 6. Germline assignment: CDR1 SGHRS and CDR2 YFSETQ. This CDR3 contains 17 residues.

Here the CDR3 reads CASSGPLAGSGELFF. In DNA, the CDR3 is TGTGCCAGCAGCGGACCACTAGCGGGGTCCGGGGAGCTGTTTTTT. The genes are TRBV5-4 and TRBJ2-2; TRBD2 matches at 10 bases. This CDR3 contains 15 residues. Losses at the gene ends were 4 bases for V and 6 bases for J; bases not matched to a gene: 6. Germline assignment: CDR1 SGHNT and CDR2 YYREEE (reference sequence).

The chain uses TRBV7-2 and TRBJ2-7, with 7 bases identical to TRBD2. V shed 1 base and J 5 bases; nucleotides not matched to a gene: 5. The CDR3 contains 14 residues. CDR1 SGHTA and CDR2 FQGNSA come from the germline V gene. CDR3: CASSLVTSADEQYF. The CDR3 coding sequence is TGTGCCAGCAGCTTAGTAACTAGCGCGGACGAGCAGTACTTC.

The CDR3 sequence is CASSEIVNRAPENTEAFF. CDR3 coding DNA: TGTGCCAGCAGTGAAATTGTCAACAGGGCGCCAGAGAACACTGAAGCTTTCTTT. V and J are TRBV6-1 and TRBJ1-1; D is possibly TRBD1 (6 bases). CDR3 size: 18 residues. From germline, CDR1 is MNHNS and CDR2 SASEGT. V lost 2 bases and J lost 1, with 20 bases in between.

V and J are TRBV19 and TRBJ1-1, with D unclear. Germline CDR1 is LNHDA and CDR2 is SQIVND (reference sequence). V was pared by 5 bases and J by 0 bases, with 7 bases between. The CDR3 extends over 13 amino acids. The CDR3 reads CASSVSVNTEAFF. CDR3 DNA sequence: TGTGCCAGTAGTGTCTCAGTGAACACTGAAGCTTTCTTT.